This entry is about one T cell receptor (beta chain). The antigen is unknown. The CDR3 contains 15 residues. Between the trimmed V and J ends, which lost 1 base and 2 bases, there was a span of 10 bases. CDR1 and CDR2 (germline): SGHTA, FQGNSA. The sample's treatment: approximately 11-day PBMC culture with coronavirus spike peptide pools or control peptides (ViraFEST assay). The Oncomine TCR Beta short-read assay sequenced DNA from cultured CD4+ T cells. TCRdb called the PCR reads again in MiXCR, with one record for every CDR3 protein. The sample consists of fewer than 20,000 distinct CDR3 sequences, roughly 55% of them appearing once. This sample stems from a study of vaccination and CD4 T cells after COVID-19. General study points: A median of about 90% of reactive clones, in convalescent patients, became evident only post-vaccination.

This receptor was identified in a human donor who had recovered from COVID-19. The V call is TRBV7-2, the J call TRBJ2-3; a weak D match, TRBD1 (6 bases). The material was CD4+ T cells from blood, cultured in vitro, obtained before SARS-CoV-2 vaccination. The CDR3 DNA sequence: TGTGCCAGCAGCTTAGATGGACAGCCCACAGATACGCAGTATTTT. Amino acid sequence: CASSLDGQPTDTQYF.